By sample share, the clone carrying this T cell receptor beta chain is medium-sized. Its target is unknown. This sample was included in a study of spatial heterogeneity in lung cancer. Across the study: The correlation between TCR transcript counts in tumor regions and a T cell module score from matched bulk RNA-seq was strong.

TCRdb recomputed calls from the 5' RACE reads with MiXCR, one row per CDR3 protein. The table includes just over 3,000 distinct CDR3 sequences, more than 15% detected once. Germline-derived CDR1 and CDR2 are SGHNT and YYREEE (reference sequence). J lost 3 bases, V lost 1 base, and 5 bases had no gene match. CDR3 size: 17 residues. The time point: sample taken at primary tumor resection. Samples came from 72 TRACERx patients with untreated early-stage lung cancer. Unsorted samples of tumor, nontumor lung or frozen PBMC had their whole RNA sequenced. General study findings and limits: Tumor mutation count correlated with how many alpha and beta TCRs expanded intratumorally.

V is TRBV5-4 and J is TRBJ2-2; 11 bases map to TRBD2. The origin of this receptor is a male donor with early-stage non-small cell lung cancer. Material: lung tumor tissue, obtained at surgery. The CDR3 here is CASSLTSGSLHTGELFF. The CDR3 DNA reads TGTGCCAGCAGCTTGACTAGCGGGAGTTTGCACACCGGGGAGCTGTTTTTT.